A single count supports the clone carrying this T cell receptor (beta chain). Its antigen is not identified. This sample was included in a study of cytomegalovirus exposure and HLA in healthy donors. Overall study context: Previous work identified roughly 120 million unique TCR beta sequences from around 170 million T cells.

Losses at the gene ends were 1 base for V and 2 bases for J; bases not matched to a gene: 1. The V gene's germline CDR1 is SGHRS and CDR2 YFSETQ. This CDR3 region has 14 residues. Overall study findings and caveats: For most TCR beta V segments, an earlier analysis put the productive rate at about 90% or about 30% of the time.

This PCR relied on a set of 60 Vbeta primers and 13 Jbeta primers. Some clones are missing from TCRdb's copy, which holds only in-frame ones; the method was immunoSEQ multiplex PCR. This sample has approximately 210,000 clones, with around 80% found just once. This chain connects TRBV5-1 to TRBJ2-3; TRBD2 matches 7 bases. Sequenced input: PBMCs. The clonotype was recovered from a middle-aged woman in good health and CMV-seronegative. The CDR3 DNA reads TGCGCCAGCAGCTTGCGGGACTACACAGATACGCAGTATTTT. This sequence encodes CASSLRDYTDTQYF. Together with reference TRBV5-1 and TRBJ2-3, the CDR3 gives the full variable domain: KAGVTQTPRYLIKTRGQQVTLSCSPISGHRSVSWYQQTPGQGLQFLFEYFSETQRNKGNFPGRFSGRQFSNSRSEMNVSTLELGDSALYLCASSLRDYTDTQYFGPGTRLTVL.